Shown below are 10 T cell receptor beta chains from a single sample sequenced in a study of blood T cell repertoires in COVID-19. TCRdb's table, derived via immunoSEQ multiplex PCR, lists solely in-frame clones and lacks some. This table holds 300,000 to 350,000 clones, over 75% found once. Sequenced: peripheral blood. The receptors originated from a woman in her twenties or thirties with COVID-19, enrolled during active disease.

The chain combines TRBV19 with TRBJ2-7; no clear D gene. The CDR3 loop spans 11 amino acids. Looked up from germline, CDR1 is LNHDA and CDR2 is SQIVND (reference sequence). The germline V and J ends were trimmed by 2 bases and 4 bases, with 3 bases remaining between them. The CDR3 loop is CASSIHYEQYF. The CDR3, as DNA: TGTGCCAGTAGTATACATTACGAGCAGTACTTC.

The rearrangement uses TRBV6-5 and TRBJ2-7; 7 bases agree with TRBD2. Germline CDR1 MNHEY, CDR2 SVGAGI. With 7 bases clipped from V and 7 bases from J, the junction kept 10 bases outside the gene matches. The CDR3 has 13 amino acids. CDR3 in amino acids: CASNWGGTGEQYF. The CDR3 DNA is TGTGCCAGCAACTGGGGAGGGACGGGGGAGCAGTACTTC.

The rearrangement uses TRBV3-1 (or the pseudogene TRBV3-2) and TRBJ1-2; D possibly corresponds to TRBD1 (6 bases). The germline V and J ends were trimmed by 4 bases and 0 bases, with 12 bases remaining between them. This CDR3 comprises 15 residues. The germline CDR1 and CDR2 sequences are LGHDT and YNNKEL (reference sequence). CDR3 residues: CASSPGQNANYGYTF. The DNA for the CDR3 is TGTGCCAGCAGCCCTGGACAGAACGCTAACTATGGCTACACCTTC.

This chain uses TRBV3-1 (or the pseudogene TRBV3-2) with TRBJ1-6; TRBD1 agrees at 10 bases. This CDR3 contains 13 residues. CDR1 is LGHDT, CDR2 YNNKEL, per germline (reference sequence). The trim removed 1 base at V and 14 bases at J, leaving 2 bases unmatched. The CDR3 is CASSQGTGGALHF. The CDR3 DNA is TGTGCCAGCAGCCAAGGGACAGGGGGGGCCCTCCACTTT.

The V call is TRBV6-1, the J call TRBJ2-3, with TRBD1 matching over 7 bases. The length of the CDR3 is 15 residues. Germline V CDR1 and CDR2: MNHNS, SASEGT. The V and J ends lost 2 bases and 0 bases, in that order; junction bases with no gene match: 2. CDR3 loop: CASSELTGSTDTQYF. CDR3 DNA sequence: TGTGCCAGCAGTGAATTGACAGGGAGCACAGATACGCAGTATTTT.

The chain is built from TRBV27 and TRBJ1-1; possibly TRBD1 for D (5 bases). This CDR3 has 15 residues. The V gene lost 5 bases and the J gene lost 2 bases, with 15 bases spanning the gap. Germline loops: CDR1 MNHEY, CDR2 SMNVEV (reference sequence). The CDR3 region has the DNA TGTGCCAGCAGTCGGGGGGGTCCTCGAAACACTGAAGCTTTCTTT. Encoded protein: CASSRGGPRNTEAFF.

The V and J genes are TRBV2 and TRBJ2-2; 9 positions agree with TRBD2. The CDR3 runs 15 residues. V was clipped by 7 bases and J by 2 bases; unmatched bases: 5. The germline CDR1 and CDR2 sequences are SNHLY and FYNNEI. The CDR3 bases are TGTGCCAGCACCTCTAGCGGGATAAACACCGGGGAGCTGTTTTTT. Translated: CASTSSGINTGELFF.

This chain connects TRBV11-2 to TRBJ1-1; D is unclear. The CDR3 runs to 17 residues. V lost 1 base, J lost 0 bases, and 15 bases lay in between. Germline-derived CDR1 and CDR2 are SGHAT and FQNNGV. The CDR3 sequence is CASSLVFGEGMNTEAFF. Here the CDR3 DNA reads TGTGCCAGCAGCTTAGTTTTTGGGGAGGGCATGAACACTGAAGCTTTCTTT.

This clone has just one count. The chain is built from TRBV28 and TRBJ1-1; D not certain. The length of the CDR3 is 14 residues. Germline-derived CDR1 and CDR2 are MDHEN and SYDVKM. Trimming removed 6 bases at V and 3 bases at J, with 14 bases between. The CDR3 region has the DNA TGTGCCAGCAGGGTTCCTGGGGAGGACACTGAAGCTTTCTTT. It translates to CASRVPGEDTEAFF.

This chain joins TRBV30 and TRBJ1-2; D not certain. The CDR3 is made up of 10 amino acids. The V end was cut by 2 bases, the J end by 8 bases, with 6 bases between. Germline lookup yields CDR1 GTSNPN and CDR2 SVGIG (reference sequence). The CDR3, as DNA: TGTGCCTGGAGTAACGGGGGCTACACCTTC. This gives the protein CAWSNGGYTF. The complete variable domain, with remaining parts taken from reference TRBV30 and TRBJ1-2, reads SQTIHQWPATLVQPVGSPLSLECTVEGTSNPNLYWYRQAAGRGLQLLFYSVGIGQISSEVPQNLSASRPQDRQFILSSKKLLLSDSGFYLCAWSNGGYTFGSGTRLTVV.